What follows describes a single T cell receptor beta chain. Which antigen it targets is not known. Qualities for individual bases were not recorded, and no much larger clone is one base off. This entry is derived from a study of OX40 agonist ivuxolimab in advanced cancers. At the level of the whole study: Ivuxolimab, which targeted the costimulatory receptor OX40 (CD134), was an agonistic, fully human IgG2 monoclonal antibody. Intravenous ivuxolimab was administered to patients every 2 weeks at six dose levels: 0.01, 0.1, 0.3, 1.5, 3 and 10 mg/kg. Of the roughly 50 dose-escalation patients, hepatocellular carcinoma was present in about 20, melanoma in roughly 15, renal cell carcinoma in 9 and head and neck cancer in 9. The paper reports the monotherapy dose-escalation portion (N of about 47 patients) of the phase I ivuxolimab trial. Peripheral TCRbeta sequencing was intended to test whether TCR sequence diversity was altered and clonal T-cell expansion was caused by ivuxolimab. In the dose-escalation cohort, roughly 80% of patients were male, and the mean age was around 60 years, with a range of 23 to 79. Prior anti-PD-1, anti-PD-L1 or anti-CTLA-4 therapy was permitted, and approximately 40% of dose-escalation patients had received checkpoint inhibitors. Partial responses occurred in three dose-escalation patients, of whom one had hepatocellular carcinoma and two had cutaneous melanoma.

Reading the germline V gene gives CDR1 SGHRS and CDR2 YFSETQ. The V end loses 0 bases and the J end loses 2 bases, and a stretch of 14 bases separates them. Counted from cysteine to phenylalanine, this CDR3 has 16 amino acids. The CDR3 DNA has 48 bases and is translated from base 1. Genomic DNA was isolated from the sorted cells so that the TCRbeta CDR3 region could be sequenced. The immunoSEQ Assay was used for sequencing of TCRbeta CDR3 regions. TCRdb's version of the immuneACCESS table is confined to in-frame rearrangements and falls short of the full clone set. An unresolved V gene accounts for under half of the shortfall where checked; the remainder is of unknown origin. In this sample the table shows fewer than 20,000 clones, 84% of which occur a single time. Over 60% of the sample comes from the top ten. Beyond this particular receptor, the publication reports: Low levels of normalized T-cell clonal expansion were also seen in some patients who did not respond. After ivuxolimab, CD8+ T cells had more expanded clones than CD4+ T cells on average. Clonal expansion of both CD4+ and CD8+ blood T cells was observed from baseline to week 6 at doses 0.1 to 3.0 mg/kg. The antigen specificity of the clonally expanded peripheral T cells was not determined. In the 0.1-3.0 mg/kg groups, partial responders were among the patients with the lowest normalized peripheral clonal expansion, particularly in CD8+ T cells.

Patients with a history of autoimmune disease or receiving systemic immunosuppression were excluded from the trial. Peripheral blood for TCR sequencing was drawn from every dose cohort at baseline, at cycle 4 day 1 and at cycle 7 day 1. The samples were taken from a phase I, first-in-human, multicenter, open-label dose-escalation trial of ivuxolimab. The trial enrolled adults with locally advanced or metastatic head and neck squamous cell, hepatocellular, melanoma or renal cell carcinoma. Before TCR sequencing, CD4+ T cells and CD8+ T cells were sorted from peripheral blood as separate populations.

The sequence was obtained from an adult with an advanced solid tumor such as melanoma, head and neck, liver or kidney cancer. The starting material was CD4+ or CD8+ T cells sorted from blood, obtained in a trial of the OX40 agonist ivuxolimab. Recombination linked TRBV5-1 to TRBJ2-5; TRBD2 is a weak D gene call, 6 bases matching. The DNA reads as follows: TGCGCCAGCAGCTTGGTTCCGGGGGTCTTACAAGAGACCCAGTACTTC. It specifies CASSLVPGVLQETQYF.